The sequence of this T cell receptor beta chain was determined in a study of blood T cell repertoires in COVID-19. Turning to the study itself: Sites across the United States, Italy and Spain contributed samples from acute and convalescent COVID-19. The analysed material was cDNA or gDNA that came from T cells, B-cell-depleted T cells, or PBMCs.

Source study methods: The assay estimated nucleated cells by amplifying reference gene primers. Method: immunoSEQ multiplex PCR; TCRdb's copy keeps in-frame clones and lacks some. V and J calls and clone size are given by that table; D and trimming were obtained from the DNA. Among tens of thousands of clones, roughly nine tenths were seen once, and the ten largest hold about 9.2%. The length of the CDR3 is 13 residues. Germline V gives CDR1 MNHEY, CDR2 SVGAGI. V was clipped by 6 bases and J by 3 bases; unmatched bases: 5. This clone was seen a few times. The V gene is TRBV6-5, the J gene TRBJ2-7, with 7 bases aligning to TRBD1. This clonotype was sampled from a man older than 75 with acute or convalescent COVID-19. The sample consisted of peripheral blood. The DNA for the CDR3 is TGTGCCAGCAGCAGGGACAGCATCTACGAGCAGTACTTC. It is translated as CASSRDSIYEQYF.